Shown below are 21 T cell receptor beta chains from a single sample sequenced in a study of cytomegalovirus exposure and HLA in healthy donors. This PCR relied on a set of 60 Vbeta primers and 13 Jbeta primers. Clones were sequenced by immunoSEQ multiplex PCR, and TCRdb holds only the in-frame ones, with some missing. The profile covers about 110,000 clones, with 82% appearing a single time and 1.5% to 2% taken by the ten largest. Sequenced input: PBMCs. The source of these receptors is a man aged 50-59 years in good health and CMV-seronegative.

This clone has just one count. CDR3 DNA: TGTGCCAGCAGTCGACAGGGCGCCCTGTCAGATACGCAGTATTTT. It specifies CASSRQGALSDTQYF. The genes are TRBV6-6 and TRBJ2-3; 7 bases agree with TRBD1. This CDR3 is 15 amino acids long. The V segment lost 5 bases and the J segment 4 bases; nucleotides outside the gene matches: 9. From germline, CDR1 is MNHNY and CDR2 SVGAGI (reference sequence).

DNA of the CDR3: TGTGCCAGCAGTGAACTTGGGACAGAGAACACCGGGGAGCTGTTTTTT. Translated, it gives CASSELGTENTGELFF. The chain carries TRBV2 and TRBJ2-2; the match to TRBD1 covers 7 bases. The CDR3 extends over 16 amino acids. The germline gives CDR1 SNHLY, CDR2 FYNNEI. V shed 2 bases, J shed 1 base, and the junction held 4 bases outside the gene matches.

The rearrangement uses TRBV19 and TRBJ1-1; D gene unclear. The germline V and J ends were trimmed by 8 bases and 5 bases, with 12 bases remaining between them. Germline CDR1 LNHDA, CDR2 SQIVND (reference sequence). CDR3 length: 12 amino acids. The CDR3 loop is CASRAPGTEAFF. In DNA form, the CDR3 reads TGTGCCAGTCGAGCCCCGGGAACTGAAGCTTTCTTT.

The gene calls are TRBV9 and TRBJ2-2, with D perhaps TRBD2 (7 bases). The CDR3 covers 16 residues. V lost 2 bases and J lost 3, with 14 bases in between. The germline gives CDR1 SGDLS, CDR2 YYNGEE. The DNA for the CDR3 is TGTGCCAGCAGCGTGGGGGAGGGACATCACACCGGGGAGCTGTTTTTT. This encodes CASSVGEGHHTGELFF.

The genes are TRBV6-5 and TRBJ1-2; D is possibly TRBD1 (6 bases). The CDR3 length is 16 residues. The V and J ends lost 4 bases and 4 bases respectively, with 19 bases between them. CDR1 and CDR2 (germline): MNHEY, SVGAGI. This chain's CDR3 is CASSFKPAGAVYGYTF. The CDR3, as DNA: TGTGCCAGCAGTTTTAAGCCTGCGGGGGCTGTCTATGGCTACACCTTC.

This chain uses TRBV2 with TRBJ1-3, with D possibly matching TRBD1 (5 bases). This CDR3 has 16 amino acids. V lost 0 bases to trimming and J lost 0 bases, with 9 bases between them. Germline CDR1 reads SNHLY; CDR2 reads FYNNEI. The CDR3 is CASSEALGGSGNTIYF. For the CDR3, the DNA is TGTGCCAGCAGTGAAGCGCTGGGGGGCTCTGGAAACACCATATATTTT.

The rearrangement joins TRBV14 to TRBJ2-5; 7 positions agree with TRBD2. Losses at the gene ends were 0 bases for V and 4 bases for J; bases not matched to a gene: 5. The germline V gene encodes CDR1 SGHDN and CDR2 FVKESK. The CDR3 spans 15 residues. CDR3 sequence reads: CASSQDTGGTETQYF. In DNA form, the CDR3 reads TGTGCCAGCAGCCAAGATACGGGGGGAACAGAGACCCAGTACTTC.

The CDR3: CASSAPSSESPYEQYF. The CDR3 nucleotides read TGTGCCAGCAGCGCCCCCAGCAGCGAAAGTCCCTACGAGCAGTACTTC. The chain carries TRBV9 and TRBJ2-7, with no clear D. In germline, CDR1 is SGDLS, CDR2 YYNGEE. This CDR3 is 16 amino acids long. Trimming left V 3 bases short and J 2 bases short, with 18 bases between.

The chain links TRBV15 to TRBJ2-2; 8 bases are shared with TRBD2. Germline-derived CDR1 and CDR2 are LNHNV and YYDKDF (reference sequence). V shed 5 bases, J shed 7 bases, and the junction held 12 bases outside the gene matches. The CDR3 consists of 16 residues. The DNA for the CDR3 is TGTGCCACCAGCGGCCCCGGGGGGGGGCTGGTCGGGGAGCTGTTTTTT. Translation gives CATSGPGGGLVGELFF.

In its sample, this clone was seen once. V gene TRBV11-3 combines with J gene TRBJ2-1, with D possibly TRBD1 on 5 matching bases. Germline CDR1 reads SGHNT; CDR2 reads YENEEA. V gave up 5 bases and J gave up 0 bases, with 14 bases separating them. CDR3 length: 16 amino acids. CDR3 in amino acids: CASSLSAGNSYNEQFF. The CDR3 bases are TGTGCCAGCAGCCTATCGGCAGGGAACTCCTACAATGAGCAGTTCTTC.

The chain has TRBV6-5 and TRBJ2-3; D is perhaps TRBD2 (5 bases). The length of the CDR3 is 14 residues. In germline, CDR1 is MNHEY, CDR2 SVGAGI. V dropped 4 bases and J dropped 3 bases, with 11 bases sitting between them. DNA for the CDR3: TGTGCCAGCAGTTCCGGGGTGGGTACAGATACGCAGTATTTT. Its protein is CASSSGVGTDTQYF.

The table lists this clone with a few counts. The chain couples TRBV7-9 to TRBJ1-1; D may be TRBD1 (6 bases). CDR1 is SEHNR, CDR2 FQNEAQ, per germline (reference sequence). This CDR3 region has 14 residues. Trimming stripped 4 bases from V and 4 bases from J, with 13 bases between. CDR3 coding DNA: TGTGCCAGCAGCTCACAGGGCTGGGTCACTGAAGCTTTCTTT. This gives the protein CASSSQGWVTEAFF. Variable domain in full (rest from reference TRBV7-9 and TRBJ1-1): DTGVSQNPRHKITKRGQNVTFRCDPISEHNRLYWYRQTLGQGPEFLTYFQNEAQLEKSRLLSDRFSAERPKGSFSTLEIQRTEQGDSAMYLCASSSQGWVTEAFFGQGTRLTVV.

V usage is TRBV19 and J usage is TRBJ2-3; 8 bases fit TRBD1. The CDR3 has 14 residues. Germline lookup yields CDR1 LNHDA and CDR2 SQIVND (reference sequence). With 11 bases clipped from V and 3 bases from J, the junction kept 10 bases outside the gene matches. DNA of the CDR3: TGTGCCGCCCGCGGACAGGGTGGTACAGATACGCAGTATTTT. It encodes CAARGQGGTDTQYF.

The CDR3 nucleotides read TGTGCCAGCAGCGCCCGACAGGGGGCCTACGAGCAGTACTTC. This translates into CASSARQGAYEQYF. The chain couples TRBV9 to TRBJ2-7; 9 nucleotides match TRBD1. The CDR3 runs 14 residues. In germline, CDR1 is SGDLS, CDR2 YYNGEE. Germline trimming cut 3 bases from V and 2 bases from J; bases unmatched to any gene: 3.

The chain uses TRBV5-1 and TRBJ2-6; 9 bases map to TRBD1. The CDR3 sequence is 18 residues long. Germline CDR1 is SGHRS and CDR2 is YFSETQ. V lost 2 bases and J lost 0; bases outside the gene matches: 6. The CDR3 loop reads CASSFGQGISSGANVLTF. DNA of the CDR3: TGCGCCAGCAGCTTCGGACAGGGGATTAGCTCTGGGGCCAACGTCCTGACTTTC. The variable domain in full, with the rest retrieved from reference TRBV5-1 and TRBJ2-6, is KAGVTQTPRYLIKTRGQQVTLSCSPISGHRSVSWYQQTPGQGLQFLFEYFSETQRNKGNFPGRFSGRQFSNSRSEMNVSTLELGDSALYLCASSFGQGISSGANVLTFGAGSRLTVL.

The chain joins TRBV7-2 to TRBJ2-5; 9 positions match TRBD2. Germline V gives CDR1 SGHTA, CDR2 FQGNSA. J gave up 4 bases and V 4 bases, and 10 bases lay outside the gene matches. The CDR3 has 16 residues. CDR3 amino acids: CASSSGLATWGETQYF. CDR3 nucleotide sequence: TGTGCCAGCAGCTCTGGACTAGCGACTTGGGGAGAGACCCAGTACTTC.

The chain carries TRBV12-5 and TRBJ1-6; D is ambiguous. The germline gives CDR1 LGHNT, CDR2 FRNRAP. There are 20 residues in the CDR3. V lost 7 bases and J 4 bases, leaving 29 bases between the germline ends. This CDR3 is CASVSKISQYQFRYNSPLHF. The CDR3 DNA reads as TGTGCTAGTGTTTCAAAGATAAGTCAGTACCAGTTTCGTTATAATTCACCCCTCCACTTT.

The chain employs TRBV5-4 and TRBJ2-5, with TRBD2 identical over 9 bases. There are 16 residues in the CDR3. Trimming at V came to 5 bases and at J to 1 base, leaving 9 bases not matched to a gene. In germline, CDR1 is SGHNT, CDR2 YYREEE (reference sequence). As DNA, the CDR3 is TGTGCCAGCAGACTGGCTGCGGGGGGGCCCCAAGAGACCCAGTACTTC. It is translated as CASRLAAGGPQETQYF.

The J gene is TRBJ1-2, the V gene TRBV27, with 8 bases lining up with TRBD1. CDR1 MNHEY and CDR2 SMNVEV come from the germline V gene (reference sequence). With 4 bases clipped from V and 4 bases from J, the junction kept 2 bases outside the gene matches. This CDR3 is 13 amino acids long. The CDR3 DNA reads TGTGCCAGCAGTTCGACAGGGGTCTATGGCTACACCTTC. It is translated as CASSSTGVYGYTF.

The chain links TRBV5-1 to TRBJ1-3; 8 bases match TRBD1. The V segment lost 1 base and the J segment 3 bases; nucleotides outside the gene matches: 9. CDR3 length: 17 residues. CDR1 and CDR2 (germline): SGHRS, YFSETQ. The chain's CDR3 is CASSLNGQGAGGNTIYF. The CDR3 DNA sequence: TGCGCCAGCAGCTTGAATGGGCAGGGGGCCGGTGGAAACACCATATATTTT.

This clone has more than one count but fewer than ten. This rearrangement joins TRBV5-4 to TRBJ2-2, with 8 bases aligning to TRBD2. Trimming removed 4 bases from V and 6 bases from J; junction bases left unmatched: 14. CDR3 length: 17 amino acids. The germline V gene encodes CDR1 SGHNT and CDR2 YYREEE (reference sequence). The CDR3 DNA reads as TGTGCCAGCAGCCCGGCGGTTAGCGGGGCCGACCCCGGGGAGCTGTTTTTT. Translation: CASSPAVSGADPGELFF. Variable domain in full (rest from reference TRBV5-4 and TRBJ2-2): ETGVTQSPTHLIKTRGQQVTLRCSSQSGHNTVSWYQQALGQGPQFIFQYYREEENGRGNFPPRFSGLQFPNYSSELNVNALELDDSALYLCASSPAVSGADPGELFFGEGSRLTVL.